Below, 18 T cell receptor beta chains from the same sample are listed, as sequenced in a study of early T cells in non-severe SARS-CoV-2 infection. TCRdb ran MiXCR on the 5' RACE reads and lists one entry per CDR3 protein. The data contain tens of thousands of distinct CDR3 sequences, over 5% of them singletons. The sequenced sample consisted of whole blood. The origin of the receptors is an adult who was a healthcare worker with PCR-confirmed SARS-CoV-2 infection or an uninfected control (not recorded which).

This clonotype was found a few times. The V and J genes are TRBV12-3 or TRBV12-4 and TRBJ2-1; possibly TRBD1 for D (5 bases). Trimming stripped 0 bases from V and 3 bases from J, with 12 bases between. This CDR3 has 16 residues. DNA of the CDR3: TGTGCCAGCAGTTTAGCAGGGGCAGGGCTCTACAATGAGCAGTTCTTC. Its translation: CASSLAGAGLYNEQFF.

This clonotype was counted many times. The V call is TRBV10-3, the J call TRBJ1-3, with D unclear. With 6 bases removed from V and 4 bases from J, the gap between germline ends came to 4 bases. Germline V gene lookup returns CDR1 ENHRY and CDR2 SYGVKD. This CDR3 is 11 amino acids long. CDR3: CAISGGNTIYF. The CDR3 DNA follows: TGTGCCATCAGCGGGGGAAACACCATATATTTT.

The rearrangement joins TRBV5-4 to TRBJ2-1; perhaps TRBD1 as D (6 bases). This CDR3 is built from 14 residues. The germline V gene encodes CDR1 SGHNT and CDR2 YYREEE (reference sequence). V was trimmed by 4 bases and J by 0 bases, leaving 8 bases between them. This CDR3 is CASSLQGSYNEQFF. For the CDR3, the DNA is TGTGCCAGCAGCCTACAGGGCTCCTACAATGAGCAGTTCTTC.

This chain joins TRBV20-1 and TRBJ2-7; D is unresolved. This CDR3 comprises 12 residues. V lost 6 bases to trimming and J lost 4 bases, with 13 bases between them. Germline V gene lookup returns CDR1 DFQATT and CDR2 SNEGSKA (reference sequence). In DNA form, the CDR3 reads TGCAGTGCCGTTCGAGTGGGGTACGAGCAGTACTTC. Protein sequence: CSAVRVGYEQYF.

There are many counts of this clonotype. V usage is TRBV27 and J usage is TRBJ2-5; 8 bases align to TRBD2. Trimming cost V 5 bases and J 3 bases; bases outside gene matches: 8. The CDR3 spans 15 residues. The germline V gene has CDR1 MNHEY and CDR2 SMNVEV (reference sequence). The CDR3 sequence: CASSPRLAKEETQYF. Here the CDR3 DNA reads TGTGCCAGCAGTCCGAGACTAGCGAAAGAAGAGACCCAGTACTTC.

The chain couples TRBV7-9 to TRBJ2-5; D is unclear. The CDR3 totals 15 residues. The V end was cut by 6 bases, the J end by 2 bases, with 16 bases between. The V gene's germline CDR1 is SEHNR and CDR2 FQNEAQ (reference sequence). CDR3 sequence: CASRPKNPSQETQYF. The CDR3 DNA is TGTGCCAGCAGACCCAAAAACCCGAGTCAAGAGACCCAGTACTTC. The full variable domain, rest sourced from reference TRBV7-9 and TRBJ2-5, is DTGVSQNPRHKITKRGQNVTFRCDPISEHNRLYWYRQTLGQGPEFLTYFQNEAQLEKSRLLSDRFSAERPKGSFSTLEIQRTEQGDSAMYLCASRPKNPSQETQYFGPGTRLLVL.

This chain uses TRBV6-1 with TRBJ1-5; D gene unclear. CDR3 size: 14 residues. V dropped 2 bases and J dropped 2 bases, with 7 bases sitting between them. The V gene's germline CDR1 is MNHNS and CDR2 SASEGT. CDR3 region: CASSEHGRNQPQHF. Written as DNA, the CDR3 is TGTGCCAGCAGTGAACATGGGCGCAATCAGCCCCAGCATTTT.

This clonotype showed up many times. The chain couples TRBV29-1 to TRBJ2-5; D unclear. The CDR3 covers 12 residues. Germline V gene sequence: CDR1 SQVTM, CDR2 ANQGSEA. V was cut by 4 bases and J by 5 bases, with 11 bases left in between. DNA of the CDR3: TGCAGCGTTGCTCCCGGCAGGGAGACCCAGTACTTC. Translation: CSVAPGRETQYF.

This clonotype was observed a handful of times. The chain links TRBV6-9 to TRBJ2-5; weak D call: TRBD2 (5 bases). The CDR3 length is 14 residues. V lost 5 bases, J lost 2 bases, and 12 bases lay in between. Germline V lookup: CDR1 MNHGY, CDR2 SVAAGI. The chain's CDR3 is CASSTLAPQETQYF. The CDR3, as DNA: TGTGCCAGCAGTACCCTAGCCCCGCAAGAGACCCAGTACTTC.

This clonotype was seen more than once but under ten times. V is TRBV11-2 and J is TRBJ2-2, with D perhaps matching TRBD2 (5 bases). V was trimmed by 4 bases and J by 8 bases, leaving 11 bases between them. Germline CDR1 is SGHAT and CDR2 is FQNNGV. The CDR3 contains 13 residues. In nucleotides, the CDR3 is TGTGCCAGCAGCTCCAATCGCGGGGGGGAGCTGTTTTTT. Protein product: CASSSNRGGELFF. The full variable domain, completed using reference TRBV11-2 and TRBJ2-2, is EAGVAQSPRYKIIEKRQSVAFWCNPISGHATLYWYQQILGQGPKLLIQFQNNGVVDDSQLPKDRFSAERLKGVDSTLKIQPAKLEDSAVYLCASSSNRGGELFFGEGSRLTVL.

The chain joins TRBV28 to TRBJ2-1; D may be TRBD2 (5 bases). The CDR3 extends over 17 amino acids. Germline loops: CDR1 MDHEN, CDR2 SYDVKM. Trimming took off 4 bases at V and 0 bases at J, with 16 bases between the two ends. Written as DNA, the CDR3 is TGTGCCAGCAGTTGGGAGCCTCCATCCCCCTCCTACAATGAGCAGTTCTTC. Encoded protein: CASSWEPPSPSYNEQFF.

This clonotype occurred a few times. J is TRBJ2-2 and V is TRBV29-1; tentatively, D is TRBD2 (5 bases). The CDR3 is 12 residues long. The V and J ends lost 4 bases and 6 bases respectively, with 9 bases between them. CDR1 is SQVTM and CDR2 is ANQGSEA in the germline V gene. CDR3 in amino acids: CSVVEGSGELFF. The CDR3 coding sequence is TGCAGCGTTGTTGAGGGTTCCGGGGAGCTGTTTTTT.

This clonotype has ten or more counts. J is TRBJ2-1 and V is TRBV5-6, with D tentatively TRBD1 or TRBD2 (5 bases each). Germline CDR1 SGHDT, CDR2 YYEEEE. The CDR3 is 17 residues long. Deletions cut 4 bases from V and 2 bases from J, with 19 bases between. DNA for the CDR3: TGTGCCAGCAGCAAGGCAGGTTGGGACGCCCCCTACAATGAGCAGTTCTTC. This translates into CASSKAGWDAPYNEQFF.

The sample holds many counts of this clonotype. The chain links TRBV20-1 to TRBJ2-3; the D gene is possibly TRBD2 (6 bases). V was pared by 4 bases and J by 4 bases, with 15 bases between. CDR3 length: 14 residues. Germline CDR1 DFQATT, CDR2 SNEGSKA (reference sequence). Here the CDR3 reads CSATAGILPDTQYF. In DNA, the CDR3 is TGCAGTGCTACCGCGGGAATATTACCAGATACGCAGTATTTT.

This clonotype was observed at least ten times. The rearrangement links TRBV12-3 or TRBV12-4 to TRBJ2-7; TRBD1 matches 7 bases. This CDR3 contains 18 residues. J lost 2 bases, V lost 2 bases, and 15 bases had no gene match. The CDR3 here is CASSLSHLGSGQTYEQYF. The DNA of the CDR3 is TGTGCCAGCAGTTTATCACATCTAGGATCGGGACAGACCTACGAGCAGTACTTC.

A remark on this clonotype: With a much larger clone just one base away, this may be a read error. The chain combines TRBV20-1 with TRBJ2-1; the D is unclear. The V gene's germline CDR1 is DFQATT and CDR2 SNEGSKA (reference sequence). V lost 0 bases and J lost 2, with 14 bases in between. The CDR3 runs to 16 residues. CDR3 sequence: CSARERYVTTYNEQFF. The CDR3 DNA sequence: TGCAGTGCTAGAGAAAGATACGTGACAACCTACAATGAGCAGTTCTTC.

V usage is TRBV20-1 and J usage is TRBJ1-6, with TRBD1 as a possible D gene (6 bases). Germline CDR1 reads DFQATT; CDR2 reads SNEGSKA (reference sequence). The CDR3 spans 13 residues. With 6 bases removed from V and 9 bases from J, the gap between germline ends came to 15 bases. Here the CDR3 DNA reads TGCAGTGCCACAGTCGCAGGGGTTTCACCCCTCCACTTT. Translating it yields CSATVAGVSPLHF.

This clonotype was detected many times. The chain uses TRBV12-3 or TRBV12-4 and TRBJ2-1, with 12 bases lining up with TRBD2. With 5 bases clipped from V and 7 bases from J, the junction kept 9 bases outside the gene matches. The CDR3 consists of 16 residues. The CDR3 reads CASSIRLAGVLNEQFF. The CDR3, as DNA: TGTGCCAGCAGTATCAGACTAGCGGGGGTGTTAAATGAGCAGTTCTTC.